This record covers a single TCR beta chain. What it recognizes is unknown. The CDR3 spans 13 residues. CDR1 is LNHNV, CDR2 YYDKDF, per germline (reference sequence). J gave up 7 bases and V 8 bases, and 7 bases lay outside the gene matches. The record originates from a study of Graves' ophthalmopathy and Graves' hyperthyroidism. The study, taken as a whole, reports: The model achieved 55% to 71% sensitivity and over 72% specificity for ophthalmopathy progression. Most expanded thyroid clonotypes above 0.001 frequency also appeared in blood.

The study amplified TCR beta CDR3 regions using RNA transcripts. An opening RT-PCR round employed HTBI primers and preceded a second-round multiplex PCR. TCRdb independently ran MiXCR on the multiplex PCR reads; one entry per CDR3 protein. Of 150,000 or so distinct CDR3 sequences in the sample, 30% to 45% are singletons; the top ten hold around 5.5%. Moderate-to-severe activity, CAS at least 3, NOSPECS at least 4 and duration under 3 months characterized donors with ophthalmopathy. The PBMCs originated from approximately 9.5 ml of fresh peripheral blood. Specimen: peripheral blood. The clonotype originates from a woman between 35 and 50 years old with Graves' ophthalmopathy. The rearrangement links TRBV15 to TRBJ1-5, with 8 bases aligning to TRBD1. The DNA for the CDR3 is TGTGCCACCGGTCAGGGGGCGAGGCAGCCCCAGCATTTT. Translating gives CATGQGARQPQHF.